The T cell receptor beta chain under discussion was sequenced for a study of identical twins. Study outcomes and limitations: Because invariant MAIT and iNKT cells could be present, zero-insertion analyses could be partly confounded. With abundant cord blood beta clonotypes, insertions were fewer; memory repertoires showed no such pattern. Sequences that were out-of-frame, alpha and twin-shared displayed an excess of low generation probability.

Trimming took off 6 bases at V and 2 bases at J, with 8 bases between the two ends. CDR3 length: 12 residues. Germline CDR1 reads MNHNY; CDR2 reads SVGAGI (reference sequence). From the 5' RACE reads, TCRdb called clonotypes with MiXCR, one entry per CDR3 protein. The data show 400,000 to 550,000 distinct CDR3 sequences, around 15% seen once. As to this clonotype: Antigen unknown.

These data also formed part of another study, on yellow fever vaccine responses in identical twins. Per that study: Twins reportedly had a vaccine T cell response that seemed partly convergent, partly personalized.

The chain employs TRBV6-6 and TRBJ2-7; D gene uncertain. The TCR comes from a woman aged 18-30 years in good health. The sequenced material came from CD4+ T cells sorted from blood. CDR3 region: CASSPKAYEQYF. CDR3 DNA sequence: TGTGCCAGCAGCCCTAAAGCCTACGAGCAGTACTTC.